This record covers a single TCR beta chain. The data derive from a study of control samples from healthy donors and cancer patients. The table came from immunoSEQ multiplex PCR; TCRdb's copy has only in-frame clones and leaves some out. The data show about 180,000 clones, with 94% seen just once and about 1.5% held by the top ten. Between the trimmed V and J ends, which lost 2 bases and 5 bases, there was a span of 9 bases. The CDR3 runs to 13 residues. The rearrangement joins TRBV12-3 or TRBV12-4 to TRBJ1-1; the D gene is possibly TRBD1 (5 bases). The material sequenced was blood. The clonotype was recovered from a woman younger than 30 in good health. CDR3 nucleotide sequence: TGTGCCAGCAGTTTAAGGGGAGAGACTGAAGCTTTCTTT. Its protein is CASSLRGETEAFF.